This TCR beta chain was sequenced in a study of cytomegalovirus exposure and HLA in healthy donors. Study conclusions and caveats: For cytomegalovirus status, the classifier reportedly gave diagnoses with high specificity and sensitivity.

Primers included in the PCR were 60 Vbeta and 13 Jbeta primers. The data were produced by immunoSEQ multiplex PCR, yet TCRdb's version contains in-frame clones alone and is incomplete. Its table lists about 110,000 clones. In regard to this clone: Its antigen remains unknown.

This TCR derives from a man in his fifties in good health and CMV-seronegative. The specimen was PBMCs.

The DNA of the CDR3 is TGTGCCAGCACCTCACCCCCAGGTGGCAGGGGCACAGATACGCAGTATTTT. It is translated as CASTSPPGGRGTDTQYF. The chain is built from TRBV7-9 and TRBJ2-3, with D possibly TRBD1 on 5 matching bases. CDR3 size: 17 residues. The V end lost 7 bases, the J end lost 1 base, and 21 bases lay between the germline ends. Per germline, CDR1 SEHNR and CDR2 FQNEAQ (reference sequence).